The 22 T cell receptor beta chains below all came from one sample that was sequenced in a study of T cell changes during pregnancy in multiple sclerosis. Clones were sequenced by immunoSEQ multiplex PCR, and TCRdb holds only the in-frame ones, with some missing. The table records about 30,000 clones, 90% of them present only once. The sample in question was CD4+ T cells from peripheral blood mononuclear cells, obtained in the third trimester of pregnancy. These receptors all stem from a female donor in good health, enrolled as a control in a pregnancy study.

This chain joins TRBV7-2 and TRBJ2-7; 10 nucleotides match TRBD1. This CDR3 has 16 amino acids. Trimming cost V 0 bases and J 1 base; bases outside gene matches: 3. Germline V gene data show CDR1 as SGHTA and CDR2 as FQGNSA. DNA of the CDR3: TGTGCCAGCAGCTTAGCGTGGACAGGGGGATCCTACGAGCAGTACTTC. Its translation: CASSLAWTGGSYEQYF.

The chain uses TRBV30 and TRBJ1-1; unclear D gene. The CDR3 is made up of 15 amino acids. The ends were cut back, 1 base at V and 1 base at J, with 13 bases in the middle. Per the germline V gene, CDR1 is GTSNPN and CDR2 is SVGIG (reference sequence). The CDR3 nucleotides read TGTGCCTGGAGTGCCCGGGGTATAACGAACACTGAAGCTTTCTTT. This encodes CAWSARGITNTEAFF.

Remarks on this clone: A read error is likely, as this CDR3 ends without the conserved phenylalanine or tryptophan. The J gene is TRBJ1-2, the V gene TRBV6-7; TRBD1 is a possible D gene (6 bases). TRBV6-7 is an ORF, and what it does is uncertain. The CDR3 runs to 16 residues. Trimming took 10 bases from V and 0 from J, leaving 21 bases between them. The chain's CDR3 is CANRYRDKYSNYGYTL. In DNA, the CDR3 is TGTGCCAACCGATACCGGGACAAATATTCTAACTATGGCTACACCCTC.

This clone was picked up a small number of times. The chain recombines TRBV6-1 with TRBJ2-7; tentatively, D is TRBD1 (6 bases). Germline V gene sequence: CDR1 MNHNS, CDR2 SASEGT. Trimming pared 6 bases from V and 4 bases from J, leaving 10 bases between. This CDR3 contains 12 residues. CDR3 bases: TGTGCCAGCAGACCAACAGGGTACGAGCAGTACTTC. It codes for CASRPTGYEQYF.

This clone was counted a few times. This chain links TRBV6-1 with TRBJ1-2; possibly TRBD1 for D (6 bases). The CDR3 totals 13 residues. Germline V gene lookup returns CDR1 MNHNS and CDR2 SASEGT. The V end was cut by 4 bases, the J end by 7 bases, with 13 bases between. The CDR3 nucleotides read TGTGCCAGCAGTGTTGACCCCAGGGGTGGCTACACCTTC. Its protein is CASSVDPRGGYTF.

V is TRBV18 and J is TRBJ2-3, with TRBD1 as a possible D gene (5 bases). The V gene lost 6 bases and the J gene lost 4 bases, with 14 bases spanning the gap. Germline CDR1 KGHSH, CDR2 LQKENI. The CDR3 totals 14 residues. DNA for the CDR3: TGTGCCAGCTCCTCGGTGGGGCTTTCAGATACGCAGTATTTT. This gives the protein CASSSVGLSDTQYF.

This clone was seen only once. The chain is built from TRBV30 and TRBJ2-3; D gene unclear. V lost 0 bases to trimming and J lost 5 bases, with 9 bases between them. Germline V gives CDR1 GTSNPN, CDR2 SVGIG (reference sequence). The CDR3 runs to 13 residues. As DNA, the CDR3 is TGTGCCTGGAGTGTACGGCGGCAAGATACGCAGTATTTT. This encodes CAWSVRRQDTQYF.

The genes are TRBV7-9 and TRBJ2-7; D perhaps matches TRBD1 (6 bases). Germline CDR1 and CDR2: SEHNR and FQNEAQ (reference sequence). V was cut by 0 bases and J by 7 bases, with 22 bases left in between. CDR3 length: 17 amino acids. DNA of the CDR3: TGTGCCAGCAGCTTAGCCCTCTCAGGGGTAGGGCTAGGAGAGCAGTACTTC. Amino acid sequence: CASSLALSGVGLGEQYF. The variable domain in full, with the rest retrieved from reference TRBV7-9 and TRBJ2-7, is DTGVSQNPRHKITKRGQNVTFRCDPISEHNRLYWYRQTLGQGPEFLTYFQNEAQLEKSRLLSDRFSAERPKGSFSTLEIQRTEQGDSAMYLCASSLALSGVGLGEQYFGPGTRLTVT.

The J gene is TRBJ2-2, the V gene TRBV9, with a possible D match to TRBD2 (6 bases). Between the trimmed V and J ends, which lost 0 bases and 1 base, there was a span of 13 bases. Germline CDR1 reads SGDLS; CDR2 reads YYNGEE. The CDR3 sequence is 17 residues long. The CDR3 protein is CASSVARGWKNTGELFF. CDR3 DNA: TGTGCCAGCAGCGTAGCTCGGGGGTGGAAGAACACCGGGGAGCTGTTTTTT.

The V and J genes are TRBV7-9 and TRBJ1-2; D is perhaps TRBD1 (5 bases). Trimming removed 0 bases from V and 8 bases from J, with 13 bases in between. CDR3 length equals 14 residues. CDR1 and CDR2 (germline): SEHNR, FQNEAQ (reference sequence). The CDR3: CASSLAEPSGGYTF. The CDR3 nucleotides read TGTGCCAGCAGCTTAGCCGAGCCATCAGGGGGCTACACCTTC.

This chain joins TRBV11-2 and TRBJ1-3; D remains unclear. Germline CDR1 SGHAT, CDR2 FQNNGV. The length of the CDR3 is 11 residues. The ends were cut back, 5 bases at V and 8 bases at J, with 7 bases in the middle. CDR3 residues: CASSPRDTIYF. The CDR3, as DNA: TGTGCCAGCAGCCCCCGGGACACCATATATTTT.

This rearrangement joins TRBV19 to TRBJ1-3; the match to TRBD1 covers 8 bases. The CDR3 totals 14 residues. V shed 8 bases and J 4 bases; nucleotides not matched to a gene: 7. In germline, CDR1 is LNHDA, CDR2 SQIVND (reference sequence). CDR3 amino acids: CASQGQGEGNTIYF. DNA of the CDR3: TGTGCCAGTCAAGGACAGGGTGAAGGAAACACCATATATTTT.

V and J are TRBV5-4 and TRBJ2-3; D gene uncertain. V lost 0 bases, J lost 1 base, and 15 bases lay in between. The CDR3 length is 17 residues. CDR1 is SGHNT and CDR2 is YYREEE in the germline V gene (reference sequence). The CDR3 sequence: CASSLAGSTTCTDTQYF. CDR3 DNA sequence: TGTGCCAGCAGCTTGGCCGGGTCCACGACCTGCACAGATACGCAGTATTTT.

The chain employs TRBV27 and TRBJ2-1; 10 positions match TRBD2. Germline-derived CDR1 and CDR2 are MNHEY and SMNVEV (reference sequence). The trim removed 2 bases at V and 7 bases at J, leaving 14 bases unmatched. This CDR3 is built from 18 residues. CDR3 loop: CASSLLRLAGEQLNEQFF. The CDR3 bases are TGTGCCAGCAGTTTACTACGGCTAGCGGGGGAGCAACTAAATGAGCAGTTCTTC.

This sequence joins TRBV19 and TRBJ2-2; tentatively, D is TRBD1 (6 bases). Germline V CDR1 and CDR2: LNHDA, SQIVND (reference sequence). The length of the CDR3 is 13 residues. Trimming removed 7 bases from V and 3 bases from J, with 9 bases in between. The CDR3 DNA follows: TGTGCCAGTACCAGGGGAGACACCGGGGAGCTGTTTTTT. Residues: CASTRGDTGELFF.

The chain links TRBV7-9 to TRBJ1-3; TRBD1 matches 7 bases. V shed 8 bases, J shed 3 bases, and the junction held 10 bases outside the gene matches. Germline V gene lookup returns CDR1 SEHNR and CDR2 FQNEAQ (reference sequence). This CDR3 spans 15 amino acids. The CDR3 region is CASGPTGFGGNTIYF. The CDR3 DNA reads as TGTGCCAGCGGACCGACAGGGTTCGGTGGAAACACCATATATTTT.

The chain combines TRBV5-1 with TRBJ1-1; a possible D gene is TRBD1 (5 bases). This CDR3 is 17 amino acids long. Germline assignment: CDR1 SGHRS and CDR2 YFSETQ. V shed 0 bases and J shed 1 base, with 16 bases lying between them. CDR3 residues: CASSLEGARRGNTEAFF. The CDR3 nucleotides are TGCGCCAGCAGCTTGGAAGGGGCACGACGAGGGAACACTGAAGCTTTCTTT.

The genes are TRBV11-3 and TRBJ1-3; weak D call: TRBD1 (5 bases). The CDR3 is 14 amino acids. The germline V gene encodes CDR1 SGHNT and CDR2 YENEEA. V lost 2 bases, J lost 3 bases, and 8 bases lay in between. The CDR3 nucleotides read TGTGCCAGCAGCTTAACAGGAATTGGAAACACCATATATTTT. Its translation is CASSLTGIGNTIYF. Full variable domain (remainder filled in from reference TRBV11-3 and TRBJ1-3): EAGVVQSPRYKIIEKKQPVAFWCNPISGHNTLYWYLQNLGQGPELLIRYENEEAVDDSQLPKDRFSAERLKGVDSTLKIQPAELGDSAVYLCASSLTGIGNTIYFGEGSWLTVV.

This chain uses TRBV6-6 with TRBJ2-1, with D unclear. CDR3 size: 13 residues. The V end lost 10 bases, the J end lost 4 bases, and 14 bases lay between the germline ends. Germline V gene data show CDR1 as MNHNY and CDR2 as SVGAGI (reference sequence). The DNA of the CDR3 is TGTGCCACCACGGATTCCGGGTACAATGAGCAGTTCTTC. Translation: CATTDSGYNEQFF.

The rearrangement links TRBV5-1 to TRBJ2-3; 7 positions match TRBD1. The junction had 0 bases not matched to a gene; V was cut back by 0 bases and J by 5 bases. Per the germline V gene, CDR1 is SGHRS and CDR2 is YFSETQ. This CDR3 has 13 residues. The CDR3, as DNA: TGCGCCAGCAGCTTGGCAGGGGGAGATACGCAGTATTTT. Amino acid sequence: CASSLAGGDTQYF.

This clone was seen only a few times. V and J are TRBV9 and TRBJ1-2, with 8 bases aligning to TRBD1. The CDR3 contains 14 residues. J was trimmed by 5 bases and V by 4 bases; bases with no gene match: 7. Germline CDR1 and CDR2: SGDLS and YYNGEE. The CDR3 loop is CASSPFDRGYGYTF. The CDR3 DNA reads as TGTGCCAGCAGCCCATTTGACAGGGGTTATGGCTACACCTTC. Full variable domain (rest looked up from reference TRBV9 and TRBJ1-2): DSGVTQTPKHLITATGQRVTLRCSPRSGDLSVYWYQQSLDQGLQFLIQYYNGEERAKGNILERFSAQQFPDLHSELNLSSLELGDSALYFCASSPFDRGYGYTFGSGTRLTVV.

CDR3 sequence (DNA): TGTGCCATCAGTGGGCCAGGGACTAGCGAGATCACAGATACGCAGTATTTT. Protein sequence: CAISGPGTSEITDTQYF. The V gene is TRBV10-3, the J gene TRBJ2-3, with TRBD2 identical over 10 bases. CDR1 is ENHRY and CDR2 is SYGVKD in the germline V gene. V was clipped by 4 bases and J by 2 bases; unmatched bases: 9. This CDR3 comprises 17 residues.